Detailed here is one T cell receptor (beta chain). With 11 bases clipped from V and 3 bases from J, the junction kept 6 bases outside the gene matches. Germline V gene lookup returns CDR1 KGHSH and CDR2 LQKENI. This CDR3 has 13 residues. The data originate from a study of blood T cell repertoires in COVID-19. At the level of the study: Whether acute or convalescent, the COVID-19 samples came from the United States, Italy and Spain. The analysed material was cDNA or gDNA that came from T cells, B-cell-depleted T cells, or PBMCs.

In the original workflow: The authors estimated nucleated cell counts from reference gene primer amplification. The method was immunoSEQ multiplex PCR; TCRdb's version includes in-frame clones alone and lacks a portion of them. From that table come the V and J calls and clone size; the DNA was used to work out D and trimming. The table shows hundreds of thousands of clones, with about four fifths occurring only once. Sequencing was done on a sample of peripheral blood. The V call is TRBV18, the J call TRBJ1-4; 7 nucleotides match TRBD1. The receptor was derived from a woman aged 50 to 65 with acute or convalescent COVID-19. DNA for the CDR3: TGTGCCGCTGGGGACAGCGCTAATGAAAAACTGTTTTTT. It encodes CAAGDSANEKLFF.